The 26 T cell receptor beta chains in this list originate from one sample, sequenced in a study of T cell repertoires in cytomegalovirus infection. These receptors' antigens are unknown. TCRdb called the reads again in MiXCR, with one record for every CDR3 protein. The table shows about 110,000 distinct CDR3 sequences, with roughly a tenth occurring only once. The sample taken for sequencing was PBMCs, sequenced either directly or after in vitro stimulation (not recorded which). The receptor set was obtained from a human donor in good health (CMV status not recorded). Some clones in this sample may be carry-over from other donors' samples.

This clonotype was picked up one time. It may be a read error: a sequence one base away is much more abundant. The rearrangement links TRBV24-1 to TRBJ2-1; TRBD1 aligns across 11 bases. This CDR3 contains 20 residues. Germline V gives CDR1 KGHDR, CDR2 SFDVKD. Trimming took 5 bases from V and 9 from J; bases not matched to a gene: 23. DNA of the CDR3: TGTGCCACCAGTGTTTTAGCGGACAGGGGGCCCATAGCGGGATGGGGTGAGCAGTTCTTC. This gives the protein CATSVLADRGPIAGWGEQFF.

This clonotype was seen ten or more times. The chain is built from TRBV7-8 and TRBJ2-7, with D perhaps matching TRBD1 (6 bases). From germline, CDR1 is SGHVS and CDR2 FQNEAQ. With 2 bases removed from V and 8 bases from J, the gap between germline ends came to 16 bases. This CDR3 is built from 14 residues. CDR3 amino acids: CASSLTGTVKQQYV. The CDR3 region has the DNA TGTGCCAGCAGCTTAACAGGGACCGTTAAACAGCAGTACGTC.

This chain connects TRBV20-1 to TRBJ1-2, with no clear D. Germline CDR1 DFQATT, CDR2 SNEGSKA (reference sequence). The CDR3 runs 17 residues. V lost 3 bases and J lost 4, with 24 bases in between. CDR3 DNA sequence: TGCAGTGCTAGGTCTAAGGCCCAGGTGGGAATATCCTATGGCTACACCTTC. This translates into CSARSKAQVGISYGYTF.

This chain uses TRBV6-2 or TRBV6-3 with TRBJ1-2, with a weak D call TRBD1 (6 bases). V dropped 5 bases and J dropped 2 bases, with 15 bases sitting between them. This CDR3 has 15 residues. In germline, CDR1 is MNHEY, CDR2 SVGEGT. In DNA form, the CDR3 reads TGTGCCAGCAGTCTCGACAGGAGGGGGAACTATGGCTACACCTTC. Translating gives CASSLDRRGNYGYTF.

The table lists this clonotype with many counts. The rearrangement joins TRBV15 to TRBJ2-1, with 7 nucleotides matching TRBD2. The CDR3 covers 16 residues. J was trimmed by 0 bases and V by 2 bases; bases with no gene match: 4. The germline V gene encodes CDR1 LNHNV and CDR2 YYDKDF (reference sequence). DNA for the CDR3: TGTGCCACCAGCAGATTAGCGGGTAGCTCCTACAATGAGCAGTTCTTC. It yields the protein CATSRLAGSSYNEQFF.

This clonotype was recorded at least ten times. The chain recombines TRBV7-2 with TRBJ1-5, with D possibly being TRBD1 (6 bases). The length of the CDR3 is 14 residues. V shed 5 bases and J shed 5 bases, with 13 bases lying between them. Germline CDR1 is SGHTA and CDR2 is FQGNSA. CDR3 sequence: CASSQGGLHQPQHF. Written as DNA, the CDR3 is TGTGCCAGCAGCCAAGGGGGACTTCATCAGCCCCAGCATTTT.

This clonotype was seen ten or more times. DNA for the CDR3: TGTGCCAGCAGTTCCAACCCGGACGGTTCCTACGAGCAGTACTTC. This codes for CASSSNPDGSYEQYF. The chain has TRBV27 and TRBJ2-7; D ambiguous. The CDR3 is 15 residues long. Germline CDR1 reads MNHEY; CDR2 reads SMNVEV (reference sequence). V lost 4 bases to trimming and J lost 1 base, with 14 bases between them.

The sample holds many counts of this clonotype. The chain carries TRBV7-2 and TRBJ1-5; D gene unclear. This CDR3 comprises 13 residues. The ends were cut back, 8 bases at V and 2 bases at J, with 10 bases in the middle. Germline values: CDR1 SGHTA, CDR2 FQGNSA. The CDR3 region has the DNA TGTGCCAGCGGTCGGGCGGGCAATCAGCCCCAGCATTTT. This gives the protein CASGRAGNQPQHF.

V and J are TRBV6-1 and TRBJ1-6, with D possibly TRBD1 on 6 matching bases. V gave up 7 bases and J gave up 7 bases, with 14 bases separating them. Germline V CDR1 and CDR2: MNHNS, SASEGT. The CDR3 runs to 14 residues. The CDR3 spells CASKRTEGNSPLHF. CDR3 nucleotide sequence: TGTGCCAGCAAGCGGACAGAGGGAAATTCACCCCTCCACTTT.

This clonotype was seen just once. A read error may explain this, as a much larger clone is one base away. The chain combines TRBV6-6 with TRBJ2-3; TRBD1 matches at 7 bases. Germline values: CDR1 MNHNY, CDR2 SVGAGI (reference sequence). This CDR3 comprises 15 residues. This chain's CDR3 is CTSKGAEVIGDTQYF. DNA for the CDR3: TGTACCAGCAAGGGGGCGGAGGTGATTGGAGATACGCAGTATTTT.

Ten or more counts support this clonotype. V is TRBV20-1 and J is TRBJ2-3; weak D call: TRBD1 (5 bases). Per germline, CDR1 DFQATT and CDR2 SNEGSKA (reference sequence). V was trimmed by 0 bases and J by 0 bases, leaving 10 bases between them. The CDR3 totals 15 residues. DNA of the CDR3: TGCAGTGCTAGAGATCAGGGTAGGAGCACAGATACGCAGTATTTT. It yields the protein CSARDQGRSTDTQYF.

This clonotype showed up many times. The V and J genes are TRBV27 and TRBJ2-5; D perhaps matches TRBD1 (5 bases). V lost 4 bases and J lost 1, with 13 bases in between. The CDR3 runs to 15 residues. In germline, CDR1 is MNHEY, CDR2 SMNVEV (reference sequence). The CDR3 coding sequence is TGTGCCAGCAGTTCACCCTCCACAGGCCAAGAGACCCAGTACTTC. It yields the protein CASSSPSTGQETQYF.

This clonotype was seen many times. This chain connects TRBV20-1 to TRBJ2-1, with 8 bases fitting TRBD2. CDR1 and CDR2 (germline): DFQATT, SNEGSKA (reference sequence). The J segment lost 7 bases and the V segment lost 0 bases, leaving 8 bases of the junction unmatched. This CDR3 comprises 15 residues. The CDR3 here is CSARDRAGAGNEQFF. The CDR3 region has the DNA TGCAGTGCTAGAGATCGAGCGGGAGCAGGTAATGAGCAGTTCTTC.

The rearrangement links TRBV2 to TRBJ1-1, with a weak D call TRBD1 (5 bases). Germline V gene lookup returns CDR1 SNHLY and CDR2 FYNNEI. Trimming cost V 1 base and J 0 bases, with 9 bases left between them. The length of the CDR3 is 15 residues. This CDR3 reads CASSEEGPMNTEAFF. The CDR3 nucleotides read TGTGCCAGCAGTGAAGAGGGGCCCATGAACACTGAAGCTTTCTTT.

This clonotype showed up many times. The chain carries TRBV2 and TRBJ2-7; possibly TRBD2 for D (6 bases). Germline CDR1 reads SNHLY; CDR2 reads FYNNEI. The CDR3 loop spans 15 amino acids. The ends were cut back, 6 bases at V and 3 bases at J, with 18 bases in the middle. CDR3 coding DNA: TGTGCCAGCAGGGACCCGAGACCCGGGGGCTACGAGCAGTACTTC. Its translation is CASRDPRPGGYEQYF.

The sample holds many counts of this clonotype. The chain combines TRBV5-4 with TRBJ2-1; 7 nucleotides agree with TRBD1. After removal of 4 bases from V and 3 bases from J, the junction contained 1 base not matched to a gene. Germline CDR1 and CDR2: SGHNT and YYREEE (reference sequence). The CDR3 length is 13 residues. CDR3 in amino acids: CASSRDSYNEQFF. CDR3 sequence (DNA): TGTGCCAGCAGCCGGGACAGCTACAATGAGCAGTTCTTC.

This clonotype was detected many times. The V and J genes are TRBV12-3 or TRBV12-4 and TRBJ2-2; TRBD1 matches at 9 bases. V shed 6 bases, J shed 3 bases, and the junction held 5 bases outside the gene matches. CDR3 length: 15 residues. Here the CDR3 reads CASSRGTGYTGELFF. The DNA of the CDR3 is TGTGCCAGCAGCCGCGGGACAGGGTACACCGGGGAGCTGTTTTTT.

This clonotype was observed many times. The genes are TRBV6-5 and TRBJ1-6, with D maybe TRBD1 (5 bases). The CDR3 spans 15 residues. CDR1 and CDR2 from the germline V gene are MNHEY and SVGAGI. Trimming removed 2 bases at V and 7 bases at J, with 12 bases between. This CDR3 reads CASSYANRRNSPLHF. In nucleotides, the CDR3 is TGTGCCAGCAGTTACGCGAACAGGAGAAATTCACCCCTCCACTTT.

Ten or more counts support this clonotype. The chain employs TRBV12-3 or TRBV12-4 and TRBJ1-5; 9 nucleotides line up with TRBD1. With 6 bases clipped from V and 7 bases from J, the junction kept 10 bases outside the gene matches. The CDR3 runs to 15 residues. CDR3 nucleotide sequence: TGTGCCAGCAGACCCTCGGGACAGGGTGGCCAGCCCCAGCATTTT. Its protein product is CASRPSGQGGQPQHF.

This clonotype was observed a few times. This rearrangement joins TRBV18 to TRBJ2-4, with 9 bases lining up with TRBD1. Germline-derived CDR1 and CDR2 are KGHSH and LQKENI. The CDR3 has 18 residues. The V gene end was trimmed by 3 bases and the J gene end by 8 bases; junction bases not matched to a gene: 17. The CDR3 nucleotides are TGTGCCAGCTCACCTTGGGACAGGGCGCGGGTTGGGTCGGACATTCAGTACTTC. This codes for CASSPWDRARVGSDIQYF.

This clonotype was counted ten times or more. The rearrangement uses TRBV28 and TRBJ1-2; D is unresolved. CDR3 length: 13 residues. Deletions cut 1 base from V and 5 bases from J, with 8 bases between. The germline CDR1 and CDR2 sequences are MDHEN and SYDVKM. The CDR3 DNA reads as TGTGCCAGCAGTTTATTTTCCGGATATGGCTACACCTTC. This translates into CASSLFSGYGYTF.

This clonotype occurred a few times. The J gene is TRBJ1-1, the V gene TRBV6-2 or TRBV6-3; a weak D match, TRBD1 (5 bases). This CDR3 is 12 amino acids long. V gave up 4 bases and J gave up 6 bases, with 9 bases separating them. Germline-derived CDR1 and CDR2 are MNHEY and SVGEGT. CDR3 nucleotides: TGTGCCAGCAGTTTGGGGCAGCCTGAAGCTTTCTTT. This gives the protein CASSLGQPEAFF.

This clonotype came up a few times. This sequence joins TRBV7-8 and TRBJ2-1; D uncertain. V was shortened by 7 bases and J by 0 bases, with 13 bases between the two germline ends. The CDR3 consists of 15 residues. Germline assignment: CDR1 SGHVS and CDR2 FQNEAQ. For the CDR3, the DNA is TGTGCCAGCACCCCGCTAGGAAGCTCCTACAATGAGCAGTTCTTC. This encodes CASTPLGSSYNEQFF.

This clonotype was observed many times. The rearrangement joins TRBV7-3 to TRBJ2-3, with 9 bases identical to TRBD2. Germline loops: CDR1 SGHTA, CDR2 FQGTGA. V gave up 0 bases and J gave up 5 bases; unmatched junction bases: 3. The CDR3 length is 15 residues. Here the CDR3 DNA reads TGTGCCAGCAGCTTAACTAGCGGGAGTGGAGATACGCAGTATTTT. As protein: CASSLTSGSGDTQYF.

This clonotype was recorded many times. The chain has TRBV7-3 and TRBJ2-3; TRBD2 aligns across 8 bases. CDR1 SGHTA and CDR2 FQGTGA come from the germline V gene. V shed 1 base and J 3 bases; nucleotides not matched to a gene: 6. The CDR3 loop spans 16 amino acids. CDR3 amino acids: CASSLRVGLATDTQYF. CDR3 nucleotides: TGTGCCAGCAGCTTAAGGGTAGGACTAGCAACAGATACGCAGTATTTT.

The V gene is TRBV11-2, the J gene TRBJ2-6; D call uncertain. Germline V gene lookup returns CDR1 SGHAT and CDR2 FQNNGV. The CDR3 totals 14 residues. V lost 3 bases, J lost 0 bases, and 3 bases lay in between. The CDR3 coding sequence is TGTGCCAGCAGCTTCCCCTCTGGGGCCAACGTCCTGACTTTC. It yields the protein CASSFPSGANVLTF.